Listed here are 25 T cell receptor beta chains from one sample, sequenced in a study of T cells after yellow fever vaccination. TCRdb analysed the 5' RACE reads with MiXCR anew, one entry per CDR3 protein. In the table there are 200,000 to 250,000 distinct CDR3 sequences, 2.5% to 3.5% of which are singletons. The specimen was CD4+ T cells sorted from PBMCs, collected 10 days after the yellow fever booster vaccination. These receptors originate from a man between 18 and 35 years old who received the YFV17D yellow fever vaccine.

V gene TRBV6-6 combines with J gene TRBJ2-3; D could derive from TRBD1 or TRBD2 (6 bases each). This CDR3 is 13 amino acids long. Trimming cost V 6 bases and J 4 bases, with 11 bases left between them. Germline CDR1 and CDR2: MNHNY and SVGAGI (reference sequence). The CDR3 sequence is CASRPGAADTQYF. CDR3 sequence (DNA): TGTGCCAGCAGACCGGGGGCCGCAGATACGCAGTATTTT.

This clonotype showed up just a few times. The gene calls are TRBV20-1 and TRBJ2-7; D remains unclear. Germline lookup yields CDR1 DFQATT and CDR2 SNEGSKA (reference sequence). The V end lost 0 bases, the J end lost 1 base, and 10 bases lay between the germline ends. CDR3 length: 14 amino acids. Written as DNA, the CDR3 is TGCAGTGCTAGAGATGTGGCGACTTCCTACGAGCAGTACTTC. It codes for CSARDVATSYEQYF.

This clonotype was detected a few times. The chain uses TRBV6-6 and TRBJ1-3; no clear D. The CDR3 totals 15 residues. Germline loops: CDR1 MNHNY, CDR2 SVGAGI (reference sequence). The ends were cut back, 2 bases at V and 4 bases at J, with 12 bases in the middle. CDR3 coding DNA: TGTGCCAGCAGTTACCTTGGCGGGGAAGGAAACACCATATATTTT. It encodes CASSYLGGEGNTIYF.

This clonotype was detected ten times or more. The CDR3 DNA sequence: TGCGCCAGCAGCTCGCTAGCGGGGGGACTCACAGATACGCAGTATTTT. Translating gives CASSSLAGGLTDTQYF. This rearrangement joins TRBV5-1 to TRBJ2-3; 11 nucleotides align to TRBD2. The junction had 5 bases not matched to a gene; V was cut back by 3 bases and J by 2 bases. The CDR3 totals 16 residues. CDR1 and CDR2 from the germline V gene are SGHRS and YFSETQ.

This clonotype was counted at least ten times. The CDR3: CAISEGRSYEQYF. The CDR3 coding sequence is TGTGCCATCAGTGAAGGCAGATCCTACGAGCAGTACTTC. This chain links TRBV10-3 with TRBJ2-7; D is undetermined. In germline, CDR1 is ENHRY, CDR2 SYGVKD. The V gene lost 3 bases and the J gene lost 1 base, with 7 bases spanning the gap. There are 13 residues in the CDR3.

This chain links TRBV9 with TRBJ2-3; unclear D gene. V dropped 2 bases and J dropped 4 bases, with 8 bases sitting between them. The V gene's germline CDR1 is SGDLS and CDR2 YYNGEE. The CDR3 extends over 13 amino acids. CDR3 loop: CASSVSPPDTQYF. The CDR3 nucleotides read TGTGCCAGCAGCGTCTCTCCGCCAGATACGCAGTATTTT.

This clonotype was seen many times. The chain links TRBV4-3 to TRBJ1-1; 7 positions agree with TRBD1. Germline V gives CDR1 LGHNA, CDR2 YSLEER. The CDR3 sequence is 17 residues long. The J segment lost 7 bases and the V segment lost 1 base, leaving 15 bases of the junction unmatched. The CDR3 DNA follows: TGCGCCAGCAGCCAAGGGTGGAGGACAGGTCAATATAGTGAAGCTTTCTTT. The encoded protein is CASSQGWRTGQYSEAFF.

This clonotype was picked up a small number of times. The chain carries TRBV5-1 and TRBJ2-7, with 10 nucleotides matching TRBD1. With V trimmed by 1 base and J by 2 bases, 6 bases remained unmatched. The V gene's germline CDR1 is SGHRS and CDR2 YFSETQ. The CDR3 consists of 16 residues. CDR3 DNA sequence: TGCGCCAGCAGCTTGACACCGGGACAGGGGACCTACGAGCAGTACTTC. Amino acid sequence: CASSLTPGQGTYEQYF.

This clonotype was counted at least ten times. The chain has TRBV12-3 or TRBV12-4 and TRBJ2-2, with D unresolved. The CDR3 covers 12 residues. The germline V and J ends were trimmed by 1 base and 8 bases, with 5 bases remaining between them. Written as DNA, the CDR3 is TGTGCCAGCAGTTTAGGGTTTGGGGAGCTGTTTTTT. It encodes CASSLGFGELFF.

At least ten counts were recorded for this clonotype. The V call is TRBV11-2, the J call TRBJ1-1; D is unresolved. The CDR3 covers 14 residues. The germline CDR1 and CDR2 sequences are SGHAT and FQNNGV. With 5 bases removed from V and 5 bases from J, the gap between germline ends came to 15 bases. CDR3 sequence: CASSVFLEATEAFF. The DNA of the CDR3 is TGTGCCAGCAGCGTCTTTCTCGAGGCGACTGAAGCTTTCTTT.

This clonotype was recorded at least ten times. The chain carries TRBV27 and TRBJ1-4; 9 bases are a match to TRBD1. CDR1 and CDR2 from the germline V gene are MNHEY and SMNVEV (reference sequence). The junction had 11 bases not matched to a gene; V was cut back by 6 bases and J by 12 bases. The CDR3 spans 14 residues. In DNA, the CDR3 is TGTGCCAGCAGAGCAGGACAGGGGTCGGGTGAACTGTTTTTT. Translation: CASRAGQGSGELFF.

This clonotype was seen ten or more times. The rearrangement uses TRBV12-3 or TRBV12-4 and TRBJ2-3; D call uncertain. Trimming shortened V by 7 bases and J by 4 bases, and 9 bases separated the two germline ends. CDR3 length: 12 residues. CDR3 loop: CASTLVPDTQYF. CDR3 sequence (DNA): TGTGCCAGCACCCTCGTCCCAGATACGCAGTATTTT.

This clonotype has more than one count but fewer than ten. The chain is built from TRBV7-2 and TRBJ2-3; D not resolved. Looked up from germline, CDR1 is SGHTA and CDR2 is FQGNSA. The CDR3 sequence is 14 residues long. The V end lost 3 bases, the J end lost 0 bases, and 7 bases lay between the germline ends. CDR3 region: CASSFKGSTDTQYF. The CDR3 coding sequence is TGTGCCAGCAGCTTTAAAGGTAGCACAGATACGCAGTATTTT.

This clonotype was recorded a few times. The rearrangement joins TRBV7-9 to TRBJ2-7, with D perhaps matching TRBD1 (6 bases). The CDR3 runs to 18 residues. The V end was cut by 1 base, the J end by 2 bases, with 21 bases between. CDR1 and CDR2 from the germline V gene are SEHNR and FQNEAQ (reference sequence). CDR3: CASSLVPDRPFPPYEQYF. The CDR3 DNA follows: TGTGCCAGCAGCTTAGTCCCTGACAGGCCCTTTCCTCCCTACGAGCAGTACTTC. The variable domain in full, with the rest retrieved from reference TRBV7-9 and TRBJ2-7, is DTGVSQNPRHKITKRGQNVTFRCDPISEHNRLYWYRQTLGQGPEFLTYFQNEAQLEKSRLLSDRFSAERPKGSFSTLEIQRTEQGDSAMYLCASSLVPDRPFPPYEQYFGPGTRLTVT.

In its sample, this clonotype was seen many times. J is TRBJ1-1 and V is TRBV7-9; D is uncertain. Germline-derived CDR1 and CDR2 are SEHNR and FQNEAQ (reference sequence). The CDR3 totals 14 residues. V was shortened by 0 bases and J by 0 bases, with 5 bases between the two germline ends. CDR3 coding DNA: TGTGCCAGCAGCTTAGCCGCCATGAACACTGAAGCTTTCTTT. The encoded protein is CASSLAAMNTEAFF.

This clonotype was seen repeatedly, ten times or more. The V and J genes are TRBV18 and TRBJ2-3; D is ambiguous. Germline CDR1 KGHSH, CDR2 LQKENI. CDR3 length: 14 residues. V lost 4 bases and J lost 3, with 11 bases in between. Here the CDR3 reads CASSLSQTTDTQYF. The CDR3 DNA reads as TGTGCCAGCTCACTCAGTCAGACAACAGATACGCAGTATTTT.

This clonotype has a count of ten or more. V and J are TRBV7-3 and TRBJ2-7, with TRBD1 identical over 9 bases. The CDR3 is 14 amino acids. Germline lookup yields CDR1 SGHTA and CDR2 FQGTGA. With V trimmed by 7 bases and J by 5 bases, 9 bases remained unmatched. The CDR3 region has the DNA TGTGCCAGCAAACCCGGGACAGGGAATGACGAGCAGTACTTC. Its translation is CASKPGTGNDEQYF. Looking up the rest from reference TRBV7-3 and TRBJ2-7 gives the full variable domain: GAGVSQTPSNKVTEKGKYVELRCDPISGHTALYWYRQSLGQGPEFLIYFQGTGAADDSGLPNDRFFAVRPEGSVSTLKIQRTERGDSAVYLCASKPGTGNDEQYFGPGTRLTVT.

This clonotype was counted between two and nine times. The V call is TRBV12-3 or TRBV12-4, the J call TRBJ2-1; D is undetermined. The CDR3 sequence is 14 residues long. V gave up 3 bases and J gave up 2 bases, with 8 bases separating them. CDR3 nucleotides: TGTGCCAGCAGTTTTAGGAGTACCTACAATGAGCAGTTCTTC. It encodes CASSFRSTYNEQFF.

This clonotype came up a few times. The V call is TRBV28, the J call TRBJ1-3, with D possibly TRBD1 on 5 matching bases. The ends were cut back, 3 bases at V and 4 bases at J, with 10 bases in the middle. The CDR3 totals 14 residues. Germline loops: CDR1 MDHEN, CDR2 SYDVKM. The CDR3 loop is CASSLEGDGNTIYF. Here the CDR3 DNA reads TGTGCCAGCAGTTTGGAAGGGGACGGAAACACCATATATTTT.

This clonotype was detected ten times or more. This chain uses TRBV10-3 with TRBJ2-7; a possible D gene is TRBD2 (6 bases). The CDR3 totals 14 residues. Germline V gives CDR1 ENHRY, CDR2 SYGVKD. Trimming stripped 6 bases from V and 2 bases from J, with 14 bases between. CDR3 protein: CAISSREAPYEQYF. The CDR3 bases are TGTGCCATCAGCTCCAGGGAGGCCCCCTACGAGCAGTACTTC.

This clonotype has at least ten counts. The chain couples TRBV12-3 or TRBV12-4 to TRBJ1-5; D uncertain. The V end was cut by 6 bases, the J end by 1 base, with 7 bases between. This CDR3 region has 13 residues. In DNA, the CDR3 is TGTGCCAGCAGCGGAGGGAGCAATCAGCCCCAGCATTTT. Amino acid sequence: CASSGGSNQPQHF.

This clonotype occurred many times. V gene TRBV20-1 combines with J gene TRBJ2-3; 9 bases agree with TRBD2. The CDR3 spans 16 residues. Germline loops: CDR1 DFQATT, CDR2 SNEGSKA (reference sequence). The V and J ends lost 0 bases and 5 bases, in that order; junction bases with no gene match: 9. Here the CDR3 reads CSAREGLAGVVDTQYF. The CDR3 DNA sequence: TGCAGTGCTAGAGAAGGCTTAGCGGGGGTAGTAGATACGCAGTATTTT.

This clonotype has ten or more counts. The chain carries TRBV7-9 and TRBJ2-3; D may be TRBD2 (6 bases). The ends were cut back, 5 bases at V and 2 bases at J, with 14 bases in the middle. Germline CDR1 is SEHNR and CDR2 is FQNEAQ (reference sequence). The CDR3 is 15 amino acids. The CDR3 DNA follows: TGTGCCAGCAGCACAGATAGCGGACTCACAGATACGCAGTATTTT. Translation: CASSTDSGLTDTQYF. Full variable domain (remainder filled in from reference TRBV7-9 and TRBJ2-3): DTGVSQNPRHKITKRGQNVTFRCDPISEHNRLYWYRQTLGQGPEFLTYFQNEAQLEKSRLLSDRFSAERPKGSFSTLEIQRTEQGDSAMYLCASSTDSGLTDTQYFGPGTRLTVL.

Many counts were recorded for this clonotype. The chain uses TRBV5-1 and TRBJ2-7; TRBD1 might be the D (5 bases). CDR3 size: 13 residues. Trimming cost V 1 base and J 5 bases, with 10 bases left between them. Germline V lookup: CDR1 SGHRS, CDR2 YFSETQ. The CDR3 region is CASSLWGGNEQYV. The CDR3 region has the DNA TGCGCCAGCAGCTTGTGGGGCGGTAACGAGCAGTACGTC.

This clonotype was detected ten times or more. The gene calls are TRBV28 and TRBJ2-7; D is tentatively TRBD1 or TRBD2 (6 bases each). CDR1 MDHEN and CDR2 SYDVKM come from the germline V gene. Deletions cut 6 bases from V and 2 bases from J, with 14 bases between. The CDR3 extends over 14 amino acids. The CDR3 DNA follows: TGTGCCAGCAGCCCGCCGGGGGCACCCTACGAGCAGTACGTC. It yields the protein CASSPPGAPYEQYV.